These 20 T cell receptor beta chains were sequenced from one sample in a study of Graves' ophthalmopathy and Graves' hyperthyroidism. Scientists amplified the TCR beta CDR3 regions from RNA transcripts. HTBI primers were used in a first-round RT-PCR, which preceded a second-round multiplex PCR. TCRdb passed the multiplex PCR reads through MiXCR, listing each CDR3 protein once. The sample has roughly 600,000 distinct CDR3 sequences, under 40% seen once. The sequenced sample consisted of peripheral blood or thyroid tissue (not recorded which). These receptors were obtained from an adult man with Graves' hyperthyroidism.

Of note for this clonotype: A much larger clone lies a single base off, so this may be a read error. The CDR3 region has the DNA TGCGCCAGCAGGAGAGAAGGGACAGGGGCCAACGTCCTGACTTTC. It codes for CASRREGTGANVLTF. J is TRBJ2-6 and V is TRBV5-1; maybe TRBD1 (6 bases). The ends were cut back, 5 bases at V and 4 bases at J, with 13 bases in the middle. CDR1 and CDR2 from the germline V gene are SGHRS and YFSETQ. The CDR3 has 15 residues.

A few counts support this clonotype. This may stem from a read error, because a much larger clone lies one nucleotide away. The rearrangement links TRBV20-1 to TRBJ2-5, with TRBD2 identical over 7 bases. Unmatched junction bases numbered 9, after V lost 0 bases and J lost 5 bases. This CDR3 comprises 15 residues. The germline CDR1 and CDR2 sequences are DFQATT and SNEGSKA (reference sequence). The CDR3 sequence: CSARDGRGSVETQYF. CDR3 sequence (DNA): TGCAGTGCTAGAGATGGGAGGGGTTCTGTGGAGACCCAGTACTTC.

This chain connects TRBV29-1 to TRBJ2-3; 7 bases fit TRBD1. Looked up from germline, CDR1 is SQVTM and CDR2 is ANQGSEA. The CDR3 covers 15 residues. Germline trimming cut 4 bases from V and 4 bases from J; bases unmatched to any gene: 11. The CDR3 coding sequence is TGCAGCGTTGCCGGGACAGTCCCTTTCGCAGATACGCAGTATTTT. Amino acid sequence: CSVAGTVPFADTQYF.

This CDR3 is CASSQDYHPNPGRPYEQYF. CDR3 bases: TGTGCCAGCAGCCAAGATTACCACCCCAATCCAGGACGGCCCTACGAGCAGTACTTC. V and J are TRBV7-2 and TRBJ2-7; D remains unclear. V shed 5 bases and J shed 2 bases, with 28 bases lying between them. Germline V gene lookup returns CDR1 SGHTA and CDR2 FQGNSA. There are 19 residues in the CDR3. Using reference TRBV7-2 and TRBJ2-7 for the parts outside the CDR3, the full variable domain is GAGVSQSPSNKVTEKGKDVELRCDPISGHTALYWYRQSLGQGLEFLIYFQGNSAPDKSGLPSDRFSAERTGGSVSTLTIQRTQQEDSAVYLCASSQDYHPNPGRPYEQYFGPGTRLTVT.

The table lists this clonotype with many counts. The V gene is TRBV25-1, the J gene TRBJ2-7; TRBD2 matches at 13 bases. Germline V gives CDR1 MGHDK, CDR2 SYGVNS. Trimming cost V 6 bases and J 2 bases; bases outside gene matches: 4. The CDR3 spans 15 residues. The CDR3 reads CASSQLAGGTYEQYF. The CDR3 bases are TGTGCCAGCAGCCAACTAGCGGGAGGGACCTACGAGCAGTACTTC.

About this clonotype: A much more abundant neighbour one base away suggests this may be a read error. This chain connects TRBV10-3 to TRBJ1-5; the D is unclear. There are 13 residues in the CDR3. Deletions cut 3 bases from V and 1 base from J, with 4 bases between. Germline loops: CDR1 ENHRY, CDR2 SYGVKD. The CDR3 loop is CAISEASNQPQHF. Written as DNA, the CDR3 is TGTGCCATCAGTGAAGCGAGCAATCAGCCCCAGCATTTT.

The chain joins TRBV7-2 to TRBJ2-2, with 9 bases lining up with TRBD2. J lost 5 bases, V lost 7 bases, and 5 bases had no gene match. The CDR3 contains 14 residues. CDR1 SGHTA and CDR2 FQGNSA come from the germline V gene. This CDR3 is CASTASGVTGELFF. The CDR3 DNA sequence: TGTGCCAGCACCGCTAGCGGGGTGACCGGGGAGCTGTTTTTT.

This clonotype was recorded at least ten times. The DNA of the CDR3 is TGCAGTGCTCGGACTAGCGGGAGGGCCTCCTACGAGCAGTACTTC. Translated, it gives CSARTSGRASYEQYF. The V gene is TRBV20-1, the J gene TRBJ2-7; 15 nucleotides align to TRBD2. The CDR3 runs 15 residues. Germline V gene sequence: CDR1 DFQATT, CDR2 SNEGSKA (reference sequence). With V trimmed by 5 bases and J by 0 bases, 2 bases remained unmatched.

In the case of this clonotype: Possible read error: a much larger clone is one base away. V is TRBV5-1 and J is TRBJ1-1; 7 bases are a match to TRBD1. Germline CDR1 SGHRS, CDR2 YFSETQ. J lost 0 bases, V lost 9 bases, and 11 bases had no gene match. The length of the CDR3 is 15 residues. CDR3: CANTTGARLNTEAFF. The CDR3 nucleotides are TGCGCCAACACCACAGGGGCGCGACTGAACACTGAAGCTTTCTTT.

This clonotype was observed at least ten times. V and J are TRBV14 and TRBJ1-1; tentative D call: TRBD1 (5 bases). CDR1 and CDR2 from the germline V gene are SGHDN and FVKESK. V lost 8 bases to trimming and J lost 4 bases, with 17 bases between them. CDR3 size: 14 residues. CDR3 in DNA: TGTGCCAGCCGTAGGGCGGGGAGGGGCACTGAAGCTTTCTTT. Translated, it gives CASRRAGRGTEAFF.

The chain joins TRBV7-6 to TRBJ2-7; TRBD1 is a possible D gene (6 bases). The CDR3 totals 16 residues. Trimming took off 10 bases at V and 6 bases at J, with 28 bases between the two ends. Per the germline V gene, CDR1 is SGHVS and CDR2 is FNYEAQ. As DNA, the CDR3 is TGTGCCAACAGTTACTCGAGTCCAGGGGCCAGGGGCGAGCAGTACTTC. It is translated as CANSYSSPGARGEQYF.

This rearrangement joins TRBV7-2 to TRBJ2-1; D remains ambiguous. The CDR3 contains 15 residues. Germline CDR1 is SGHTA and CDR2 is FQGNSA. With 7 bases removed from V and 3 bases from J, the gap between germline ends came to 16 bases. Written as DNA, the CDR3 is TGTGCCAGCACCAAATCACAGACGGTCTACAATGAGCAGTTCTTC. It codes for CASTKSQTVYNEQFF. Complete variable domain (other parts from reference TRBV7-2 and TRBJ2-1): GAGVSQSPSNKVTEKGKDVELRCDPISGHTALYWYRQSLGQGLEFLIYFQGNSAPDKSGLPSDRFSAERTGGSVSTLTIQRTQQEDSAVYLCASTKSQTVYNEQFFGPGTRLTVL.

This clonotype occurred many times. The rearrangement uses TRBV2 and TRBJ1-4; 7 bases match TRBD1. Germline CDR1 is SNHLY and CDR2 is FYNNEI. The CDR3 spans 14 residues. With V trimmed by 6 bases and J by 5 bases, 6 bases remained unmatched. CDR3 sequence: CASRRDRNNEKLFF. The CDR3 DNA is TGTGCCAGCAGAAGGGACAGAAACAATGAAAAACTGTTTTTT.

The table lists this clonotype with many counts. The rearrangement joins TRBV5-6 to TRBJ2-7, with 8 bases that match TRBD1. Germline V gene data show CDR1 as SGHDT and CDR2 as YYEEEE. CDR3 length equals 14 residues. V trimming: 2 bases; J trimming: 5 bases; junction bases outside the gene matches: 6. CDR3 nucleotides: TGTGCCAGCAGCTTCGGACAGGGTCGCCACGAGCAGTACTTC. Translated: CASSFGQGRHEQYF. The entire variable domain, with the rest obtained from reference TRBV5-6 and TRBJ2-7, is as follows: DAGVTQSPTHLIKTRGQQVTLRCSPKSGHDTVSWYQQALGQGPQFIFQYYEEEERQRGNFPDRFSGHQFPNYSSELNVNALLLGDSALYLCASSFGQGRHEQYFGPGTRLTVT.

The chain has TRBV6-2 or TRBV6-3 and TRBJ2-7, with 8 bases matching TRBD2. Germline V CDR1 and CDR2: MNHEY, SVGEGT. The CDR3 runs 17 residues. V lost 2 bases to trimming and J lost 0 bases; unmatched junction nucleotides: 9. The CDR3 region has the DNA TGTGCCAGCAGTTACCCGGCGAGGAGCGGGAGCTCCTACGAGCAGTACTTC. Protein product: CASSYPARSGSSYEQYF.

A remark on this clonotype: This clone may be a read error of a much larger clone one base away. The chain's CDR3 is CAGSRREWSSGELFF. CDR3 DNA: TGCGCCGGCAGTAGGCGGGAGTGGTCTTCCGGGGAGCTGTTTTTT. The chain carries TRBV5-1 and TRBJ2-2; 7 positions match TRBD2. The CDR3 spans 15 residues. CDR1 is SGHRS and CDR2 is YFSETQ in the germline V gene.

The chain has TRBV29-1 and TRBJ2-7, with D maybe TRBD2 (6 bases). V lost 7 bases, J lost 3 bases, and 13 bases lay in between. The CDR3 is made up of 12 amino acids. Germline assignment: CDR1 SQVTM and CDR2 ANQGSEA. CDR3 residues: CSGLMGGYEQYF. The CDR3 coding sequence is TGCAGCGGTTTAATGGGGGGCTACGAGCAGTACTTC.

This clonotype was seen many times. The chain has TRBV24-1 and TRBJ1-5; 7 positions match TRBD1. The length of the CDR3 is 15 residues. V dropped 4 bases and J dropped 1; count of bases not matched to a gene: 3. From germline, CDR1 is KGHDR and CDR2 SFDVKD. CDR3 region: CATSDRTGSNQPQHF. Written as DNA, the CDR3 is TGTGCCACCAGTGACCGGACAGGAAGCAATCAGCCCCAGCATTTT.

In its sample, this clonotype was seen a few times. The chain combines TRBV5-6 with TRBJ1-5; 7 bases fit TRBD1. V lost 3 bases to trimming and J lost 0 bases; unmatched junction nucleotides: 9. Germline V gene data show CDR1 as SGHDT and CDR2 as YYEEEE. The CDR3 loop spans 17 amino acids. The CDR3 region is CASSSGQKDYSNQPQHF. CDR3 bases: TGTGCCAGCAGCTCGGGACAGAAAGATTATAGCAATCAGCCCCAGCATTTT.

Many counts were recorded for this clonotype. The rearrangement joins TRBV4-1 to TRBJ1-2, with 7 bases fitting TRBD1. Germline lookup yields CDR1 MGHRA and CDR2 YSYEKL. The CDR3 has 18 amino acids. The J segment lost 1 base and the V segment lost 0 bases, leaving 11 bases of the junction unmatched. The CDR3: CASSQDPMRQGHNYGYTF. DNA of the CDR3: TGCGCCAGCAGCCAAGATCCGATGAGACAGGGCCATAACTATGGCTACACCTTC.